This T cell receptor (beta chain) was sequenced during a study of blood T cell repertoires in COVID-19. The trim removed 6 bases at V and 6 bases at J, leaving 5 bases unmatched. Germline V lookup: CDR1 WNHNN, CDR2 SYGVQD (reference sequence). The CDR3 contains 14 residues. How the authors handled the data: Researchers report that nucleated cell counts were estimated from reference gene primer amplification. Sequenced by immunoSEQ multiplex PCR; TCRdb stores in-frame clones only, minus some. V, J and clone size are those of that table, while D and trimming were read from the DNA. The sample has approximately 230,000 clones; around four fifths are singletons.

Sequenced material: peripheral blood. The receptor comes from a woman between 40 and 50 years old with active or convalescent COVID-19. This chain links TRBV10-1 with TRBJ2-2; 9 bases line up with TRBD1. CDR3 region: CASRETGGSGELFF. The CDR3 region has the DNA TGCGCCAGCAGAGAAACAGGGGGCTCCGGGGAGCTGTTTTTT.